This T cell receptor beta chain was found in a study of molecular identifiers for immune sequencing clone quantification. General study findings and limits: Clones of above 20 RNA copies carried over 98% of effector molecules; in naive cells they carried under 1%. Highly expanded clone sizes could end up underestimated if a barcode were shared by identical TCR molecules.

In the case of this clonotype: The antigen remains unidentified.

Per the germline V gene, CDR1 is SGHAT and CDR2 is FQNNGV. CDR3 size: 20 residues. The V gene end was trimmed by 1 base and the J gene end by 0 bases; junction bases not matched to a gene: 13. TCRdb independently ran MiXCR on the PCR reads; one entry per CDR3 protein. Of 90,000 or so distinct CDR3 sequences in the sample, roughly a fifth were seen once. The material sequenced was naive CD8+ T cells from blood, with Jurkat cell RNA spiked in. Documented subset: FACS-sorted CD8+CD4-CCR7+CD45RA+ naive T cells. This rearrangement joins TRBV11-2 to TRBJ2-3, with 10 bases matching TRBD2. The receptor's source is a human donor in good health. Some libraries in this study had Jurkat cell RNA spiked in. The CDR3 DNA is TGTGCCAGCAGCTTAGGGTGGCTAGCGGGGGCCAGACGCAGCACAGATACGCAGTATTTT. Translation gives CASSLGWLAGARRSTDTQYF.